A selection of T cell receptor beta chains follows, all from one sample in a study of blood T cell repertoires in COVID-19. Profiled with immunoSEQ multiplex PCR; TCRdb holds only in-frame clones, not every one. The data show some 260,000 clones, about 90% seen once. Sequencing was carried out using peripheral blood. These receptors all stem from a woman between 65 and 79 years old with COVID-19, enrolled during active disease. The conserved cysteine and the conserved F or W are not part of the CDR3 here.

TRBV19,TRBJ1-3,ASSIQSAGTGRNTIY
TRBV7-2,TRBJ1-2,ASSGSFGGYT
TRBV12-2,TRBJ2-7,ASRHNQTSGDSYEQY
TRBV27,TRBJ1-2,ASSLRGMNYGYT
TRBV28,TRBJ1-1,ASSWGTGDTEAF
TRBV7-2,TRBJ2-7,ASSFGGTYEQY
TRBV6-5,TRBJ1-5,ASSSLGTGVDQPQH
TRBV5-6,TRBJ1-5,ASSRRGRLNQPQH
TRBV7-9,TRBJ2-5,ASLTSEETQY
TRBV7-8,TRBJ1-4,ASSTGVRKLF
TRBV5-1,TRBJ1-5,ASSLGAGANQPQH
TRBV5-1,TRBJ2-1,ASSLRTDNEQF
TRBV28,TRBJ1-2,ASSLPDSENGYT
TRBV10-3,TRBJ1-4,AISDGTGGGMEKLF
TRBV20-1,TRBJ2-1,SASGLAGVNEQF
TRBV7-9,TRBJ1-2,ASSLAAGGVKGYT
TRBV11-2,TRBJ2-3,ASGSSDTQY
TRBV24-1,TRBJ2-3,ATLTNTQY
TRBV9,TRBJ2-5,ASSTQHADRVTQY
TRBV6-5,TRBJ2-5,ASSYRTSGRETQY
TRBV6-2/TRBV6-3,TRBJ2-5,ASSYGRLAGETQY
TRBV30,TRBJ2-5,AWSDGLGETQY
TRBV6-1,TRBJ2-7,ASSDRDEQY
TRBV7-2,TRBJ1-5,ASSFSGRAQQPQH
TRBV19,TRBJ2-7,ASSKRQGYEQY
TRBV28,TRBJ2-1,ASSPLGDGGSEF
TRBV6-1,TRBJ2-7,ASSEGPGYYEQY
TRBV9,TRBJ2-1,ASSVDGTGGFNEQF
TRBV5-1,TRBJ2-7,ASSLLLAGGTQY
TRBV5-5,TRBJ2-1,ASSFGGDNEQF
TRBV6-2/TRBV6-3,TRBJ2-7,ASRYGLGEQY
TRBV7-9,TRBJ2-5,ASSRAGGAAETQY
TRBV19,TRBJ1-1,ASSSSGGALSEAF
TRBV19,TRBJ2-1,ASSIARSYNEQF
TRBV6-2/TRBV6-3,TRBJ1-5,ASSDRFNQPQH
TRBV5-4,TRBJ1-2,ASSPDRGYYGYT
TRBV4-1,TRBJ1-4,ASSQDQGAGTNEKLF
TRBV19,TRBJ1-1,ATARGSTVNTEAF